This is a list of T cell receptor beta chains from one sample in a study of beta chain features in type 1 diabetes. Assay used: immunoSEQ multiplex PCR; TCRdb lists only in-frame clones, some missing. The sample shows about 130,000 clones, roughly a tenth of them seen only once. Material for sequencing was central memory CD4+ T cells from blood. The receptors shown here come from a man aged 18 to 35 in good health. The CDR3 runs from the conserved cysteine through the conserved F or W. Each record gives: CDR3 length, V gene, J gene, D gene, clone size, CDR3 protein, CDR3 DNA. D genes are given only for firm matches. Only part of the rows carry a size: once, few, many, or a class if the clone is expanded.

>13|TRBV6-5|TRBJ1-4|NA|few
CAITGPTNEKLFF
TGTGCCATAACAGGCCCAACTAATGAAAAACTGTTTTTT
>15|TRBV18|TRBJ1-6|TRBD1|NA
CASSQSGTAHSPLHF
TGTGCCAGCTCACAATCCGGGACAGCACATTCACCCCTCCACTTT
>13|TRBV28|TRBJ2-7|NA|NA
CARCRDCPYEQYF
TGTGCCAGGTGCCGGGACTGTCCTTACGAGCAGTACTTC
>17|TRBV15|TRBJ2-5|TRBD2|few
CATSSFLAGGRKETQYF
TGTGCCACCAGCTCCTTCCTAGCGGGGGGTAGAAAAGAGACCCAGTACTTC
>13|TRBV6-1|TRBJ2-4|NA|NA
CASRLDTKNIQYF
TGTGCCAGCAGGCTGGACACCAAAAACATTCAGTACTTC
>14|TRBV10-3|TRBJ1-1|NA|few
CASRAGTQDTEAFF
TGTGCCAGCAGGGCCGGGACACAAGACACTGAAGCTTTCTTT
>14|TRBV6-1|TRBJ1-5|NA|few
CASSDGGVRGPQHF
TGTGCCAGCAGTGACGGGGGGGTGAGGGGGCCCCAGCATTTT
>15|TRBV7-2|TRBJ2-7|NA|few
CASSLSVTVTYEQYF
TGTGCCAGCAGCTTATCGGTGACAGTCACCTACGAGCAGTACTTC
>17|TRBV28|TRBJ1-5|TRBD1|NA
CASSILTGGAGNQPQHF
TGTGCCAGCAGTATCCTGACAGGGGGCGCGGGTAATCAGCCCCAGCATTTT
>16|TRBV5-4|TRBJ1-6|TRBD1|NA
CASSGRQGASNSPLHF
TGTGCCAGCAGCGGCCGACAGGGGGCGAGTAATTCACCCCTCCACTTT
>13|TRBV7-2|TRBJ1-1|NA|NA
CASSTQGHTEAFF
TGTGCCAGCAGCACCCAGGGTCACACTGAAGCTTTCTTT
>15|TRBV30|TRBJ1-6|NA|NA
CAWREGSSYNSPLHF
TGTGCCTGGAGAGAGGGTAGCTCCTATAATTCACCCCTCCACTTT
>14|TRBV6-5|TRBJ1-6|NA|few
CASSPPTPNSPLHF
TGTGCCAGCAGTCCCCCTACTCCCAATTCACCCCTCCACTTT
>16|TRBV7-6|TRBJ1-6|TRBD1|NA
CASSRGGTGGNSPLHF
TGTGCCAGCAGCCGCGGTGGGACAGGGGGAAATTCACCCCTCCACTTT
>13|TRBV2|TRBJ2-5|NA|NA
CASTGEGQETQYF
TGTGCCAGCACAGGGGAAGGCCAAGAGACCCAGTACTTC
>15|TRBV7-2|TRBJ2-7|TRBD1|few
CASSLLGRGPGEQYF
TGTGCCAGCAGCTTACTGGGCAGGGGGCCAGGTGAGCAGTACTTC
>16|TRBV27|TRBJ1-3|NA|few
CASSLRYGISGNTIYF
TGTGCCAGCAGTTTGCGGTACGGGATCTCTGGAAACACCATATATTTT
>11|TRBV19|TRBJ2-7|NA|NA
CASRGRVPQYF
TGTGCCAGCCGGGGTAGGGTGCCCCAGTACTTC
>16|TRBV6-1|TRBJ2-1|NA|few
CASSEAQGGPYNEQFF
TGTGCCAGCAGTGAAGCGCAAGGGGGACCTTACAATGAGCAGTTCTTC
>14|TRBV2|TRBJ2-7|NA|few
CASSEVSGSYEQYF
TGTGCCAGCAGTGAAGTTAGCGGCTCCTACGAGCAGTACTTC
>14|TRBV25-1|TRBJ2-1|TRBD2|NA
CASSEFAGGNEQFF
TGTGCCAGCAGTGAATTCGCGGGGGGGAATGAGCAGTTCTTC
>13|TRBV7-2|TRBJ2-2|NA|NA
CASSLVDRGELFF
TGTGCCAGCTCCTTGGTCGACAGGGGGGAGCTGTTTTTT
>13|TRBV30|TRBJ2-7|NA|NA
CAWSSTSSYEQYF
TGTGCCTGGAGTTCGACTAGTTCCTACGAGCAGTACTTC
>15|TRBV27|TRBJ1-4|TRBD1|NA
CASSTAGTGREKLFF
TGTGCCAGCAGTACCGCCGGGACAGGGCGGGAAAAACTGTTTTTT
>16|TRBV9|TRBJ1-4|TRBD1|NA
CASSVATGGSNEKLFF
TGTGCCAGCAGCGTAGCTACAGGGGGATCTAATGAAAAACTGTTTTTT
>16|TRBV6-5|TRBJ1-6|NA|few
CASSYSAGTYNSPLHF
TGTGCCAGCAGTTACTCGGCAGGAACATATAATTCACCCCTCCACTTT
>12|TRBV11-2|TRBJ2-2|NA|many
CASSLEYGELFF
TGTGCCAGCAGCTTAGAGTACGGGGAGCTGTTTTTT
>15|TRBV9|TRBJ2-2|NA|few
CASSGTIQPTGELFF
TGTGCCAGCAGCGGCACTATCCAACCCACCGGGGAGCTGTTTTTT
>13|TRBV5-8|TRBJ2-5|NA|many
CASSFRREETQYF
TGTGCCAGCAGCTTCCGCAGGGAAGAGACCCAGTACTTC
>17|TRBV23-1|TRBJ2-3|TRBD2|NA
CASSQSGGERRTDTQYF
TGCGCCAGCAGTCAATCGGGGGGGGAGAGAAGAACAGATACGCAGTATTTT
>15|TRBV11-1|TRBJ2-1|TRBD1|NA
CASSSTGTGVNEQFF
TGTGCCAGCAGCTCAACCGGGACAGGTGTAAATGAGCAGTTCTTC
>14|TRBV7-9|TRBJ2-1|NA|few
CASSLAIVDNEQFF
TGTGCCAGCAGCTTAGCGATAGTGGACAATGAGCAGTTCTTC
>14|TRBV19|TRBJ1-2|NA|few
CASSPSTGDYGYTF
TGTGCCAGTAGTCCGTCGACAGGAGACTATGGCTACACCTTC
>14|TRBV5-5|TRBJ1-4|NA|NA
CASSLGQGNEKLFF
TGTGCCAGCAGCTTGGGGCAGGGTAACGAAAAACTGTTTTTT
>14|TRBV19|TRBJ1-2|TRBD1|few
CASSKTDRGWGYTF
TGTGCCAGTAGTAAGACGGACAGGGGATGGGGCTACACCTTC
>17|TRBV30|TRBJ1-5|TRBD1|NA
CAWSPQTGSLSNQPQHF
TGTGCCTGGAGCCCACAGACAGGGTCCCTTAGCAATCAGCCCCAGCATTTT
>15|TRBV2|TRBJ2-2|TRBD2|few
CASSGASGGPGELFF
TGTGCCAGCAGTGGGGCTAGCGGGGGGCCCGGGGAGCTGTTTTTT
>15|TRBV5-1|TRBJ2-1|TRBD2|few
CASSPRTSGVNEQFF
TGCGCCAGCAGCCCTCGAACTAGCGGGGTGAATGAGCAGTTCTTC
>18|TRBV9|TRBJ2-5|TRBD1|NA
CASSSRTGGRFLQETQYF
TGTGCCAGCAGCTCCCGGACAGGGGGCCGATTTCTCCAAGAGACCCAGTACTTC
>16|TRBV4-3|TRBJ2-2|NA|few
CASSRVQGTPTGELFF
TGCGCCAGCAGCCGCGTACAGGGAACCCCCACCGGGGAGCTGTTTTTT
>17|TRBV19|TRBJ1-5|NA|NA
CASRRGWTGESNQPQHF
TGTGCCAGTAGAAGGGGGTGGACCGGGGAAAGCAATCAGCCCCAGCATTTT
>14|TRBV6-5|TRBJ2-1|NA|NA
CASGLSSSYNEQFF
TGTGCCAGCGGACTATCGAGCTCCTACAATGAGCAGTTCTTC
>12|TRBV19|TRBJ1-5|NA|NA
CASKTGYQPQHF
TGTGCCAGCAAAACAGGGTATCAGCCCCAGCATTTT
>14|TRBV6-5|TRBJ1-5|NA|few
CASSYQGLGQPQHF
TGTGCCAGCAGTTATCAGGGGCTCGGGCAGCCCCAGCATTTT
>14|TRBV5-1|TRBJ2-7|TRBD1|NA
CASSPRQGPYEQYF
TGCGCCAGCAGCCCACGACAGGGGCCCTACGAGCAGTACTTC
>19|TRBV18|TRBJ2-6|NA|few
CASSPRMRQIHSGANVLTF
TGTGCCAGCTCACCACGGATGCGACAGATACACTCTGGGGCCAACGTCCTGACTTTC
>15|TRBV7-2|TRBJ2-3|TRBD2|NA
CASSLVGGETDTQYF
TGTGCCAGCAGCTTAGTGGGGGGGGAGACAGATACGCAGTATTTT
>14|TRBV5-1|TRBJ1-4|NA|few
CASSLHDRNEKLFF
TGCGCCAGCAGCTTGCATGACAGAAATGAAAAACTGTTTTTT
>16|TRBV30|TRBJ1-6|NA|few
CAWRAGQITYNSPLHF
TGTGCCTGGAGGGCGGGCCAGATTACCTATAATTCACCCCTCCACTTT
>15|TRBV4-3|TRBJ1-2|NA|few
CASSQKSAQGSGYTF
TGCGCCAGCAGCCAAAAGTCTGCACAGGGTTCTGGCTACACCTTC
>17|TRBV18|TRBJ1-3|NA|NA
CASSPPSTTSSGNTIYF
TGTGCCAGCTCACCACCGTCGACGACTAGCTCTGGAAACACCATATATTTT
>12|TRBV28|TRBJ2-5|TRBD2|NA
CASSSGRGTQYF
TGTGCCAGCAGTTCAGGGAGGGGGACCCAGTACTTC
>14|TRBV11-2|TRBJ1-2|TRBD1|NA
CASSPSPGGYGYTF
TGTGCCAGCAGCCCTTCACCAGGGGGCTATGGCTACACCTTC
>13|TRBV7-2|TRBJ2-5|NA|few
CASSPQAVETQYF
TGTGCCAGCAGCCCCCAAGCCGTAGAGACCCAGTACTTC
>13|TRBV4-2|TRBJ2-7|NA|NA
CASSLPEISEQYF
TGTGCCAGCAGCCTTCCGGAGATCTCCGAGCAGTACTTC
>12|TRBV29-1|TRBJ2-7|TRBD1|few
CSVISGGRWQYF
TGCAGCGTCATTTCAGGGGGCAGGTGGCAGTACTTC
>13|TRBV4-3|TRBJ1-2|TRBD1|many
CASSQGQGYGYTF
TGCGCCAGCAGCCAAGGACAGGGGTATGGCTACACCTTC